The following is a TCR beta chain sequence with its context. Its antigen is unidentified. The CDR3 runs 16 residues. Germline-derived CDR1 and CDR2 are LGHNA and YSLEER. The unique tags termed UMIs, each holding a 6-nucleotide sample barcode, were added by means of template switching. For each CDR3 protein, TCRdb gives one entry from its re-call of the 5' RACE reads, without DNA. The data include about 110,000 distinct CDR3 sequences; the top ten clones carry around 12%. The data were taken from a study of monozygotic twins with inflammatory bowel disease. Notes on the study in general: Especially where disease activity was present, IBD patients had fewer clonotypes in common with others than healthy twins did. Heterogeneous immunosuppressive treatment regimens may have introduced variability into patient repertoires. IBD patients showed reduced TCRbeta diversity (inverse Simpson) versus healthy co-twins.

The genes are TRBV4-3 and TRBJ2-7; TCRdb lists TRBD2, though no DNA is available to test this call. This TCR was recovered from a human donor with ulcerative colitis or Crohn's disease, or a healthy co-twin of an affected twin (not recorded which). The sequenced material came from blood. CDR3 amino acids: CASSQALAGVAYEQYF.